Following are 13 T cell receptor beta chains from one sample sequenced in a study of blood T cell repertoires in COVID-19 (dated by TCRdb to about 2020). Library construction relied on the immunoSEQ multiplex PCR assay. Entries here come from immuneACCESS through TCRdb and include only in-frame sequences with V and J called. Some clones fail to appear in such tables; in the studies checked, an unresolved V gene covers under half of the shortfall, and the cause of the remainder is unknown. The sample table shows approximately 90,000 clones, and more than 65% are seen once. The top ten hold more than 20% of the sample. The sample comprised peripheral blood. The receptors were gathered from a man in his sixties with acute or convalescent COVID-19.

The chain joins TRBV3-1 (or the pseudogene TRBV3-2) to TRBJ2-7; possible D gene TRBD1, 5 bases. The V and J ends lost 4 bases and 6 bases respectively, with 13 bases between them. CDR3 length: 13 amino acids. The germline CDR1 and CDR2 sequences are LGHDT and YNNKEL (reference sequence). The CDR3 protein is CASSPQGLGEQYF. CDR3 bases: TGTGCCAGCAGCCCTCAGGGTCTGGGCGAGCAGTACTTC.

This sequence joins TRBV14 and TRBJ2-5, with 7 bases matching TRBD1. Per the germline V gene, CDR1 is SGHDN and CDR2 is FVKESK. The length of the CDR3 is 15 residues. V was clipped by 4 bases and J by 2 bases; unmatched bases: 7. CDR3 DNA sequence: TGTGCCAGCAGCCCGGGACAGCTGAAGCAAGAGACCCAGTACTTC. Its translation: CASSPGQLKQETQYF.

This rearrangement joins TRBV4-3 to TRBJ1-1; no firm D call. CDR1 is LGHNA and CDR2 is YSLEER in the germline V gene. This CDR3 is 14 amino acids long. Trimming left V 1 base short and J 3 bases short, with 9 bases between. The CDR3 loop reads CASSQGEGYTEAFF. In nucleotides, the CDR3 is TGCGCCAGCAGCCAAGGAGAGGGTTACACTGAAGCTTTCTTT.

The rearrangement joins TRBV28 to TRBJ2-7; D possibly corresponds to TRBD2 (7 bases). V lost 1 base and J 11 bases, leaving 15 bases between the germline ends. The CDR3 runs to 13 residues. Germline values: CDR1 MDHEN, CDR2 SYDVKM. The DNA for the CDR3 is TGTGCCAGCAGTTTATCTAACAGGGAGGGGGAGTACTTC. It translates to CASSLSNREGEYF.

V and J are TRBV20-1 and TRBJ1-2; 8 bases are shared with TRBD1. The trim removed 6 bases at V and 10 bases at J, leaving 7 bases unmatched. Germline V lookup: CDR1 DFQATT, CDR2 SNEGSKA (reference sequence). The CDR3 consists of 11 residues. CDR3: CSAPDREDYTF. In nucleotides, the CDR3 is TGCAGTGCACCGGACAGGGAGGACTACACCTTC.

The V call is TRBV6-6, the J call TRBJ1-5; no definite D call. The length of the CDR3 is 14 residues. CDR1 and CDR2 from the germline V gene are MNHNY and SVGAGI (reference sequence). V was trimmed by 5 bases and J by 4 bases, leaving 12 bases between them. The CDR3 sequence is CASSPHTDNQPQHF. CDR3 nucleotide sequence: TGTGCCAGCAGTCCGCACACCGATAATCAGCCCCAGCATTTT.

The chain carries TRBV6-5 and TRBJ2-2; D gene uncertain. There are 14 residues in the CDR3. V gave up 0 bases and J gave up 5 bases, with 7 bases separating them. Looked up from germline, CDR1 is MNHEY and CDR2 is SVGAGI. CDR3 in amino acids: CASSYSTRTGELFF. The CDR3 DNA reads as TGTGCCAGCAGTTACTCGACGAGGACCGGGGAGCTGTTTTTT.

This clone was seen a single time. The CDR3 nucleotides are TGTGCCAGTAGTACGGACAGACGCGGATCGGGCTACACCTTC. Protein sequence: CASSTDRRGSGYTF. The chain couples TRBV19 to TRBJ1-2; maybe TRBD1 (6 bases). This CDR3 region has 14 residues. Trimming pared 4 bases from V and 8 bases from J, leaving 17 bases between. The germline CDR1 and CDR2 sequences are LNHDA and SQIVND (reference sequence). The whole variable domain, filled in from reference TRBV19 and TRBJ1-2, reads DGGITQSPKYLFRKEGQNVTLSCEQNLNHDAMYWYRQDPGQGLRLIYYSQIVNDFQKGDIAEGYSVSREKKESFPLTVTSAQKNPTAFYLCASSTDRRGSGYTFGSGTRLTVV.

V and J are TRBV2 and TRBJ2-2, with TRBD1 as a possible D gene (5 bases). Trimming pared 7 bases from V and 6 bases from J, leaving 21 bases between. The CDR3 consists of 16 residues. In germline, CDR1 is SNHLY, CDR2 FYNNEI. CDR3 nucleotide sequence: TGTGCCAGCACCCCATTTAGGGGTCAGAGCGCCGGGGAGCTGTTTTTT. Its protein product is CASTPFRGQSAGELFF.

The rearrangement links TRBV7-2 to TRBJ1-3; weak D call: TRBD1 (5 bases). This CDR3 is 13 amino acids long. Germline-derived CDR1 and CDR2 are SGHTA and FQGNSA. Deletions cut 5 bases from V and 4 bases from J, with 9 bases between. The chain's CDR3 is CASSPGGGNTIYF. The CDR3 DNA reads TGTGCCAGCAGCCCCGGGGGGGGAAACACCATATATTTT.

This rearrangement joins TRBV6-5 to TRBJ2-3, with 7 positions matching TRBD1. The V gene's germline CDR1 is MNHEY and CDR2 SVGAGI. The CDR3 runs 15 residues. V was clipped by 8 bases and J by 6 bases; unmatched bases: 14. The CDR3 loop reads CASHTGTVIYDTQYF. The CDR3 region has the DNA TGTGCCAGCCACACCGGGACAGTAATTTACGATACGCAGTATTTT.

DNA of the CDR3: TGTGCCAGTAGTGACAGGAGCTTGAACACTGAAGCTTTCTTT. It specifies CASSDRSLNTEAFF. The J gene is TRBJ1-1, the V gene TRBV19; possible D gene TRBD1, 6 bases. The CDR3 totals 14 residues. Deletions cut 5 bases from V and 0 bases from J, with 10 bases between. Per the germline V gene, CDR1 is LNHDA and CDR2 is SQIVND (reference sequence).

This clone was seen a handful of times. The chain has TRBV5-1 and TRBJ1-6; D call uncertain. The germline V gene has CDR1 SGHRS and CDR2 YFSETQ. The CDR3 is 17 amino acids. The V and J ends lost 0 bases and 0 bases respectively, with 10 bases between them. DNA of the CDR3: TGCGCCAGCAGCTTGGTTCCAGTCAGCTCCTATAATTCACCCCTCCACTTT. Translating gives CASSLVPVSSYNSPLHF.